These 4 T cell receptor beta chains came from one sample sequenced in a study of blood T cell repertoires in COVID-19 (dated by TCRdb to the early 2020s). Preparation of the library involved the immunoSEQ multiplex PCR assay. TCRdb mirrors the immuneACCESS table, restricted to in-frame sequences. Some clones are absent from its copies; in checked studies, under half trace to an unresolved V gene, and the reason for the others is unknown. This sample is represented by about 78,000 clones; 86% of them were singletons. The ten largest clonotypes hold roughly 5% of the sample. The sample consisted of peripheral blood. These receptors came from a man aged 45-60 years with active or convalescent COVID-19.

The V call is TRBV30, the J call TRBJ1-3; D call uncertain. Germline V CDR1 and CDR2: GTSNPN, SVGIG (reference sequence). V was shortened by 2 bases and J by 4 bases, with 9 bases between the two germline ends. CDR3 size: 13 residues. CDR3 coding DNA: TGTGCCTGGAGTACCCTCGGGGGAAACACCATATATTTT. It yields the protein CAWSTLGGNTIYF.

V usage is TRBV4-1 and J usage is TRBJ1-5; no clear D. The germline V and J ends were trimmed by 0 bases and 1 base, with 13 bases remaining between them. This CDR3 region has 17 residues. Germline CDR1 is MGHRA and CDR2 is YSYEKL. The CDR3 sequence is CASSQEAFPGSNQPQHF. In DNA, the CDR3 is TGCGCCAGCAGCCAAGAAGCATTCCCGGGGAGCAATCAGCCCCAGCATTTT.

This clone was found a few times. The same CDR3 is also encoded by other DNA sequences in this sample. The chain employs TRBV5-1 and TRBJ2-7, with D perhaps matching TRBD1 (9 bases). V was trimmed by 4 bases and J by 3 bases, leaving 17 bases between them. CDR1 SGHRS and CDR2 YFSETQ come from the germline V gene. CDR3 length: 15 residues. The CDR3 bases are TGCGCCAGCAGCCCGGGGGGGACAGGGAACTACGAGCAGTACTTC. It yields the protein CASSPGGTGNYEQYF.

The rearrangement joins TRBV5-6 to TRBJ2-7, with 9 bases identical to TRBD1. This CDR3 spans 14 amino acids. Trimming removed 2 bases from V and 5 bases from J; junction bases left unmatched: 5. Per the germline V gene, CDR1 is SGHDT and CDR2 is YYEEEE. The CDR3 is CASSFRDRVNEQYF. The CDR3 DNA is TGTGCCAGCAGCTTTCGGGACAGGGTCAACGAGCAGTACTTC.